The subject of this entry is one T cell receptor beta chain. The sample belongs to a study of shared clonotypes between healthy human individuals. CD45RO negativity and positive selection for CCR7 defined naive CD8 cells, a population that excluded terminally differentiated effector memory CD45RA+ cells. There were only Caucasian adults among the donors, and all lived in Nashville, Tennessee. The repertoire was sequenced with immunoSEQ multiplex PCR; TCRdb's copy has only in-frame clones and lacks some. Of approximately 2,000,000 clones in the sample, over 85% were seen once. V was clipped by 7 bases and J by 3 bases, with 19 bases between them. Looked up from germline, CDR1 is MDHEN and CDR2 is SYDVKM. The CDR3 length is 15 residues.

This sequence was found in a man in his late teens or twenties in good health. Some clones in this sample may be carry-over from other donors' samples. This sequence joins TRBV28 and TRBJ2-7; the D is unclear. The material sequenced was naive CD8+ T cells from PBMCs. The DNA for the CDR3 is TGTGCCAGCACCCCTACGGCCCAGATGTACTACGAGCAGTACTTC. Amino acids: CASTPTAQMYYEQYF.